Sequencing of this T cell receptor (beta chain) was carried out in a study of T cell responses to AZD1222 COVID-19 vaccine. Note on this clone: What it binds is not known.

The junction had 2 bases not matched to a gene; V was cut back by 3 bases and J by 2 bases. The germline gives CDR1 KGHDR, CDR2 SFDVKD. The CDR3 runs 15 residues. Study findings and constraints: Spike was spanned by vaccine-associated CD4 TCRs, which were dominant at 160-218 and 743-854. The sample set comprised mostly white British donors with more females, and clonal diversity was possibly underestimated.

Assay used: immunoSEQ multiplex PCR; TCRdb lists only in-frame clones, some missing. The data hold about 81,000 clones, with over 80% observed a single time. The rearrangement uses TRBV24-1 and TRBJ2-7; the match to TRBD1 covers 11 bases. This clonotype was obtained from an adult who received the AZD1222 COVID-19 vaccine. Sequencing was performed on peripheral blood, taken 28 days after the second AZD1222 dose. CDR3 nucleotides: TGTGCCACCAGTGATCCGGGACAGGGGGCCTACGAGCAGTACTTC. This translates into CATSDPGQGAYEQYF.